This T cell receptor (beta chain) was sequenced in a study of T-cell reconstitution after alpha-beta-depleted transplantation in children. Study-wide points: Reportedly, only several hundred clones from non-depleted graft cells drove alpha-beta T-cell counts at about two months. T-cell numbers and diversity one year post-transplant derived largely from freshly generated T cells. Surviving recipient cells, namely T cells and thymic progenitors, were the source of high day-60 TCRbeta diversity in some patients.

Worth noting for this clonotype: Antigen: not known.

Germline CDR1 is SGHRS and CDR2 is YFSETQ. The CDR3 spans 14 residues. Deletions cut 0 bases from V and 3 bases from J, with 10 bases between. Library preparation (for TCRbeta) was performed with unique molecular identifiers. TCRdb recomputed calls from the PCR reads with MiXCR, one row per CDR3 protein. The sample holds about 610,000 distinct CDR3 sequences; 27% are singletons and the top ten take just over 35%. Sequenced here: PBMCs, sampled before TCRalphabeta/CD19-depleted stem cell transplant. The rearrangement uses TRBV5-1 and TRBJ2-7, with TRBD1 as a possible D gene (5 bases). This clonotype originated in a boy younger than two with Wiskott-Aldrich syndrome, due to receive a stem cell transplant. CDR3 amino acids: CASSLEAGHYEQYF. CDR3 DNA sequence: TGCGCCAGCAGCTTGGAAGCAGGGCACTACGAGCAGTACTTC.